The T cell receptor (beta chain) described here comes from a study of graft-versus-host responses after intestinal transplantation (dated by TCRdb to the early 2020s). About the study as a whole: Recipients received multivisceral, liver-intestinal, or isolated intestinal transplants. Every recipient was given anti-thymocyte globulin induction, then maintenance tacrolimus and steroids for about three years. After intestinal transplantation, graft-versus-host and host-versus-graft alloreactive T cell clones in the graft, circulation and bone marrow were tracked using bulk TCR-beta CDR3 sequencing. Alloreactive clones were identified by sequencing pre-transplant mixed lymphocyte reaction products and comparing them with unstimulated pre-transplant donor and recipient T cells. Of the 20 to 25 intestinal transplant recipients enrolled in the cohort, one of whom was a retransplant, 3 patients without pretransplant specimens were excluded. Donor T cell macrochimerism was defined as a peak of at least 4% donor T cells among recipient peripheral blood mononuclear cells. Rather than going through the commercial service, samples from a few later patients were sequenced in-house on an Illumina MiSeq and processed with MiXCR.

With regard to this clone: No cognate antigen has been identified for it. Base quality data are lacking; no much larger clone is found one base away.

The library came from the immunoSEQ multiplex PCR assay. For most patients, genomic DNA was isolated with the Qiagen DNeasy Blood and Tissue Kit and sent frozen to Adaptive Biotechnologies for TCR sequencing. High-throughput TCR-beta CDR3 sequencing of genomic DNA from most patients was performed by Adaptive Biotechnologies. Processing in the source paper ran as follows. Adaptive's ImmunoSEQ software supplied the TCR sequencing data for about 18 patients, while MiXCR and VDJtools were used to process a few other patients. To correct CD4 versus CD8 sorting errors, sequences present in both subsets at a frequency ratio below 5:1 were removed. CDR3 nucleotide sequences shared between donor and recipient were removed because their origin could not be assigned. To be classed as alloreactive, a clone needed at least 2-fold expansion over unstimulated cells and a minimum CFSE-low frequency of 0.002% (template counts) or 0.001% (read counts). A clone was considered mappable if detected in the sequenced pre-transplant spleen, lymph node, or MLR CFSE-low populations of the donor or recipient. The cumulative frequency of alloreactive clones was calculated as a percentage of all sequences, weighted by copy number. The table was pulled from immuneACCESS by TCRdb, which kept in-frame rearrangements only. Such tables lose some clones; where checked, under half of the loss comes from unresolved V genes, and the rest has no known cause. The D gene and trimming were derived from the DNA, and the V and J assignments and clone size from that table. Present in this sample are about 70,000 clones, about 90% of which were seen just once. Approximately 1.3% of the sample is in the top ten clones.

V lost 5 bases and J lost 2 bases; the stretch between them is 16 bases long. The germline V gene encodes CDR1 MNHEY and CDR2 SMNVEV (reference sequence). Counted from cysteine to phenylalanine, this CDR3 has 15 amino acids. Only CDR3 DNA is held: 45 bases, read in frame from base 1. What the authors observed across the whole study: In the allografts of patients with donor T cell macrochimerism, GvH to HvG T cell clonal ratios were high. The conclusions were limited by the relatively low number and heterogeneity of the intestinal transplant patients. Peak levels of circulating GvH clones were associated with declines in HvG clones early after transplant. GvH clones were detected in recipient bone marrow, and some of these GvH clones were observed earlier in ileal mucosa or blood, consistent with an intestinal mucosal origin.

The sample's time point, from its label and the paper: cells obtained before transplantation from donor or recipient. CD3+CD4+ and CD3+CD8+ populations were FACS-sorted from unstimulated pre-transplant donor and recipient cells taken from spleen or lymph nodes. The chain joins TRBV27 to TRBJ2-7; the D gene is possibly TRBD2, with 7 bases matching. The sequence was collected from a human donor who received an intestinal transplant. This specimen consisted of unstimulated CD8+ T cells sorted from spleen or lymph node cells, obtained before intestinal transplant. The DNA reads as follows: TGTGCCAGCAGTCCGTCGATAGGGGGGGCCTACGAGCAGTACTTC. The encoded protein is CASSPSIGGAYEQYF.